This T cell receptor beta chain came from a study of blood T cells in healthy people across ages. This CDR3 is 18 amino acids long. The V gene's germline CDR1 is ENHRY and CDR2 SYGVKD. After removal of 0 bases from V and 4 bases from J, the junction contained 7 bases not matched to a gene. This clonotype turned up a few times. Together with a sample-barcoded 5' primer, a J-beta primer mix was included in a second PCR lasting roughly 6 to 12 cycles. TCRdb itself ran the 5' RACE reads through MiXCR, one entry per CDR3 protein. The sample contains 550,000 to 600,000 distinct CDR3 sequences, around 48% of which appear only once.

The chain is built from TRBV10-3 and TRBJ2-3; 13 nucleotides match TRBD2. The receptor's source is an elderly man in good health. Sequenced: blood. CDR3 in DNA: TGTGCCATCAGTGAGTCGGCGGGACTAGCGGGGTCCTCAGATACGCAGTATTTT. This encodes CAISESAGLAGSSDTQYF.